These 21 T cell receptor beta chains originate from one sample sequenced in a study of shared clonotypes between healthy human individuals. The assay was immunoSEQ multiplex PCR, and TCRdb's table has in-frame clones only and misses some. The sample shows over 1.5 million clones, around 98% of them seen only once. Sequencing was done on a sample of naive CD4+ T cells sorted from blood. As to subset: CD45RA+ positively selected. These receptors were obtained from a man aged 30-40 years in good health.

The chain recombines TRBV5-1 with TRBJ2-5; the D gene is possibly TRBD2 (6 bases). The DNA matches TRBJ2-7 better at its end, which makes the J call doubtful. Germline CDR1 is SGHRS and CDR2 is YFSETQ. The CDR3 runs to 15 residues. The chain's CDR3 is CASSLAGSTTYEQYF. The DNA of the CDR3 is TGCGCCAGCAGCTTGGCCGGGAGTACCACCTACGAGCAGTACTTC.

Details on this clone: The junction shows a germline mismatch at one end, possibly a read error. The chain uses TRBV7-7 and TRBJ2-7; 9 bases agree with TRBD2. Per the germline V gene, CDR1 is SSHAT and CDR2 is FNYEAQ (reference sequence). The CDR3 covers 15 residues. The CDR3 coding sequence is TGTGCTAGCAGCCCAGGGGCGGGAGGGCCGGGCGAGCAGTACTTC. Residues: CASSPGAGGPGEQYF.

CDR3 in DNA: TGTGCCAGCAGGTGGGCGAGAAGAAACACCGGGGAGCTGTTTTTT. Its protein product is CASRWARRNTGELFF. J is TRBJ2-2 and V is TRBV6-5; no firm D call. V was cut by 6 bases and J by 2 bases, with 13 bases left in between. The CDR3 extends over 15 amino acids. Germline CDR1 reads MNHEY; CDR2 reads SVGAGI.

This clone was counted a single time. The chain employs TRBV25-1 and TRBJ2-7; no definite D call. Germline V gene lookup returns CDR1 MGHDK and CDR2 SYGVNS. The CDR3 contains 15 residues. V was trimmed by 5 bases and J by 5 bases, leaving 19 bases between them. The CDR3 DNA reads TGTGCCAGCAGTCTTTGGACGGGCCCCTCTAACGAGCAGTACTTC. Amino acid sequence: CASSLWTGPSNEQYF.

J is TRBJ2-6 and V is TRBV6-6; D gene uncertain. Trimming cost V 6 bases and J 4 bases, with 7 bases left between them. The germline V gene encodes CDR1 MNHNY and CDR2 SVGAGI (reference sequence). CDR3 length equals 13 residues. The CDR3 loop is CASSPGGANVLTF. The CDR3 nucleotides read TGTGCCAGCAGCCCCGGGGGGGCCAACGTCCTGACTTTC.

The rearrangement joins TRBV9 to TRBJ2-5, with a weak D call TRBD1 (6 bases). There are 16 residues in the CDR3. V was clipped by 3 bases and J by 5 bases, with 20 bases between them. Germline lookup yields CDR1 SGDLS and CDR2 YYNGEE. The CDR3 reads CASSASSNRVGETQYF. The CDR3 nucleotides are TGTGCCAGCAGCGCGAGCTCTAACAGGGTTGGGGAGACCCAGTACTTC.

The rearrangement uses TRBV2 and TRBJ1-1; D gene uncertain. The CDR3 is made up of 13 amino acids. With 4 bases removed from V and 0 bases from J, the gap between germline ends came to 6 bases. Germline V lookup: CDR1 SNHLY, CDR2 FYNNEI. The CDR3 region has the DNA TGTGCCAGCAGTGGAGTCATGAACACTGAAGCTTTCTTT. It codes for CASSGVMNTEAFF.

The chain links TRBV5-4 to TRBJ1-2; tentative D call: TRBD1 (6 bases). CDR1 and CDR2 from the germline V gene are SGHNT and YYREEE (reference sequence). With 0 bases removed from V and 4 bases from J, the gap between germline ends came to 16 bases. The CDR3 has 16 residues. The CDR3 DNA reads as TGTGCCAGCAGCTTGGTATCAGGGGCCTTGAGCTATGGCTACACCTTC. Its protein is CASSLVSGALSYGYTF.

This sequence joins TRBV5-1 and TRBJ2-7, with 7 nucleotides matching TRBD2. The CDR3 totals 16 residues. Germline CDR1 and CDR2: SGHRS and YFSETQ. V shed 0 bases and J 4 bases; nucleotides not matched to a gene: 10. The CDR3 DNA follows: TGCGCCAGCAGCTTGGATTTGGGAGGGCCGGGGTACGAGCAGTACTTC. Residues: CASSLDLGGPGYEQYF.

The chain carries TRBV14 and TRBJ2-1; D could derive from TRBD1 or TRBD2 (5 bases each). Germline assignment: CDR1 SGHDN and CDR2 FVKESK. V lost 5 bases and J lost 4, with 15 bases in between. This CDR3 region has 15 residues. The CDR3 DNA reads TGTGCCAGCAGCTACGGGGCGGTCAATTACAATGAGCAGTTCTTC. Protein sequence: CASSYGAVNYNEQFF.

V usage is TRBV4-2 and J usage is TRBJ2-1, with 10 bases that match TRBD2. Germline values: CDR1 LGHNA, CDR2 YNFKEQ. V lost 2 bases and J lost 6; bases outside the gene matches: 13. The CDR3 spans 18 residues. The CDR3 DNA reads as TGTGCCAGCAGCCAAATCGAGGTGGCTAGCGGGAGCCCCAATGAGCAGTTCTTC. This codes for CASSQIEVASGSPNEQFF.

The V call is TRBV6-1, the J call TRBJ2-7; a weak D match, TRBD1 (5 bases). V was shortened by 5 bases and J by 3 bases, with 8 bases between the two germline ends. CDR3 length: 12 residues. Germline CDR1 is MNHNS and CDR2 is SASEGT. The CDR3: CASSKTDYEQYF. The CDR3 bases are TGTGCCAGCAGTAAGACAGACTACGAGCAGTACTTC.

The CDR3 nucleotides are TGTGCCAGCAGCTTGGGACTTAGCACAGATACGCAGTATTTT. Residues: CASSLGLSTDTQYF. V and J are TRBV7-3 and TRBJ2-3; D is perhaps TRBD2 (6 bases). Germline CDR1 is SGHTA and CDR2 is FQGTGA. This CDR3 is built from 14 residues. V shed 3 bases and J shed 0 bases, with 7 bases lying between them.

The V and J genes are TRBV5-1 and TRBJ1-2; D gene uncertain. The germline V and J ends were trimmed by 4 bases and 8 bases, with 21 bases remaining between them. The germline gives CDR1 SGHRS, CDR2 YFSETQ. This CDR3 is built from 15 residues. DNA for the CDR3: TGCGCCAGCAGCAATGGGCCGACGGAGGTTAGCGGCTACACCTTC. It encodes CASSNGPTEVSGYTF.

V is TRBV28 and J is TRBJ1-2; tentative D call: TRBD1 (5 bases). This CDR3 spans 13 amino acids. The V and J ends lost 6 bases and 4 bases respectively, with 12 bases between them. Germline CDR1 and CDR2: MDHEN and SYDVKM. The CDR3 bases are TGTGCCAGCAGAACGACAGAGGCCTATGGCTACACCTTC. This translates into CASRTTEAYGYTF.

The chain couples TRBV10-2 to TRBJ2-2; D is ambiguous. The CDR3 runs 14 residues. CDR1 is WSHSY and CDR2 is SAAADI in the germline V gene. V was cut by 8 bases and J by 0 bases, with 10 bases left in between. CDR3 in amino acids: CASQKLSNTGELFF. The CDR3 nucleotides read TGCGCCAGCCAGAAACTGTCGAACACCGGGGAGCTGTTTTTT.

The CDR3 coding sequence is TGTGCCAGCAGCCTCAGCGGGAGTGTTTACAATGAGCAGTTCTTC. It specifies CASSLSGSVYNEQFF. The genes are TRBV11-2 and TRBJ2-1; 8 bases are a match to TRBD2. The length of the CDR3 is 15 residues. Germline-derived CDR1 and CDR2 are SGHAT and FQNNGV. Trimming removed 5 bases from V and 4 bases from J; junction bases left unmatched: 7.

The chain joins TRBV5-6 to TRBJ2-1; 13 bases map to TRBD2. Looked up from germline, CDR1 is SGHDT and CDR2 is YYEEEE. The junction had 6 bases not matched to a gene; V was cut back by 4 bases and J by 2 bases. CDR3 length equals 17 residues. CDR3 sequence: CASSQRTSGSTYNEQFF. CDR3 sequence (DNA): TGTGCCAGCAGCCAGAGGACTAGCGGGAGCACCTACAATGAGCAGTTCTTC.

The rearrangement joins TRBV6-1 to TRBJ2-7, with 7 nucleotides matching TRBD2. The CDR3 is 13 residues long. Trimming cost V 6 bases and J 5 bases; bases outside gene matches: 7. CDR1 and CDR2 from the germline V gene are MNHNS and SASEGT. CDR3 protein: CASSSGMVNEQYF. DNA of the CDR3: TGTGCCAGCAGCAGCGGGATGGTGAACGAGCAGTACTTC.

J is TRBJ1-5 and V is TRBV18; D not certain. Germline values: CDR1 KGHSH, CDR2 LQKENI. V dropped 4 bases and J dropped 5 bases, with 9 bases sitting between them. This CDR3 comprises 13 residues. The CDR3 DNA is TGTGCCAGCTCACGCGACTTTGATCAGCCCCAGCATTTT. The encoded protein is CASSRDFDQPQHF.

Regarding this clone: Other DNA sequences in the same sample also yield this CDR3. The genes are TRBV4-3 and TRBJ2-3; D ambiguous. The CDR3 is 13 amino acids. The germline V gene has CDR1 LGHNA and CDR2 YSLEER. Trimming removed 0 bases at V and 4 bases at J, with 5 bases between. CDR3 in DNA: TGCGCCAGCAGCCAAGACTTTTCAGATACGCAGTATTTT. Protein: CASSQDFSDTQYF.